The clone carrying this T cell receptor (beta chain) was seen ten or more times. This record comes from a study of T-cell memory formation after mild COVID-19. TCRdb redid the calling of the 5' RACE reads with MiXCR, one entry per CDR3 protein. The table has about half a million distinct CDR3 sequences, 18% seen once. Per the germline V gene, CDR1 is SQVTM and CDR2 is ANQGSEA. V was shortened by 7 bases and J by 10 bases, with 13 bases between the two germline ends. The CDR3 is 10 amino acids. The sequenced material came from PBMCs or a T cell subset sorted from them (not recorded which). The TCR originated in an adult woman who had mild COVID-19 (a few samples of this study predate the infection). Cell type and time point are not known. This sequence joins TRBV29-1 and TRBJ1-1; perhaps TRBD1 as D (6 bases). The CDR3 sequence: CSDGAGAAFF. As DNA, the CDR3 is TGCAGCGATGGGGCGGGGGCAGCTTTCTTT.